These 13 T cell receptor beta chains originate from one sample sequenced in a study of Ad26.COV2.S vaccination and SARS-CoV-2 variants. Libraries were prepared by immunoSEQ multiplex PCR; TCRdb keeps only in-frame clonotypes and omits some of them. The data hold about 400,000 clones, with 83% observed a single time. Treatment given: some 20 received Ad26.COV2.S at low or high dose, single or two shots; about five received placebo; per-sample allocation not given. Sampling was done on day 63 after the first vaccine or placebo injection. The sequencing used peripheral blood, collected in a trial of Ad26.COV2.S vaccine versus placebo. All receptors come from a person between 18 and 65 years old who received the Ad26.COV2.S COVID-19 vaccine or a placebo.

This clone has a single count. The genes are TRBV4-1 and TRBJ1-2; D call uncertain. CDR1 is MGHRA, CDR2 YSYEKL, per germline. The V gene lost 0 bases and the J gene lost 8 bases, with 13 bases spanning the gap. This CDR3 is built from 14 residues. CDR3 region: CASSQDRKGWGYTF. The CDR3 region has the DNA TGCGCCAGCAGCCAAGATCGAAAAGGGTGGGGCTACACCTTC.

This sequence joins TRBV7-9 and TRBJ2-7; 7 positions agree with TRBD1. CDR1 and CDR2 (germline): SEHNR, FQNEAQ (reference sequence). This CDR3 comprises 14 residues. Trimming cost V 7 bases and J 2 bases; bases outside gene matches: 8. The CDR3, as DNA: TGTGCCAGCACGAGTCGGGACAGAGCCTACGAGCAGTACTTC. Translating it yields CASTSRDRAYEQYF.

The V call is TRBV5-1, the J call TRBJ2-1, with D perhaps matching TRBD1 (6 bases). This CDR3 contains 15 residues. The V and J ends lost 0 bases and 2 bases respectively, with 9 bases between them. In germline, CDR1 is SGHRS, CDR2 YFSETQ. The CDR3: CASSLGTVTYNEQFF. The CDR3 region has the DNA TGCGCCAGCAGCTTGGGGACAGTAACCTACAATGAGCAGTTCTTC.

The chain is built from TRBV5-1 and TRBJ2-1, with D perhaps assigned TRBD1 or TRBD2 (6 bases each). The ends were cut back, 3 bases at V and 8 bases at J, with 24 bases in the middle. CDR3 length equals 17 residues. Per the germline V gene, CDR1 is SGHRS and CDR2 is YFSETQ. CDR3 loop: CASSSWFASEKGDEQFF. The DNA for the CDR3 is TGCGCCAGCAGCTCCTGGTTTGCTAGCGAGAAGGGGGATGAGCAGTTCTTC.

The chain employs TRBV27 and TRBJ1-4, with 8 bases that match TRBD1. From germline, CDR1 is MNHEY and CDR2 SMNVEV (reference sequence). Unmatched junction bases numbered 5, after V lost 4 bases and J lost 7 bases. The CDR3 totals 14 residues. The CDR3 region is CASSSQGAREKLFF. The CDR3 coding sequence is TGTGCCAGCAGTTCCCAGGGGGCGCGTGAAAAACTGTTTTTT.

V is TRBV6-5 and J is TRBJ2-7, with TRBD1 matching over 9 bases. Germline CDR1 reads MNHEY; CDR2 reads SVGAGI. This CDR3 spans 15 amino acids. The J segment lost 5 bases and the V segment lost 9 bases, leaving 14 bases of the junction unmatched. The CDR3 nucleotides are TGTGCCAGTAAGTCACAGGGGGCTGTTTCTCACGAGCAGTACTTC. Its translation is CASKSQGAVSHEQYF.

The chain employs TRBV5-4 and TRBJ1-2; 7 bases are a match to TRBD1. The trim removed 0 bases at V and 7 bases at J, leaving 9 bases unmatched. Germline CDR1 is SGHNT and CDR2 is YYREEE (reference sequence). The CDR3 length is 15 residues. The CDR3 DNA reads TGTGCCAGCAGCTTGGCGGCCAGGGGGAGTAGTGGCTACACCTTC. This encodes CASSLAARGSSGYTF.

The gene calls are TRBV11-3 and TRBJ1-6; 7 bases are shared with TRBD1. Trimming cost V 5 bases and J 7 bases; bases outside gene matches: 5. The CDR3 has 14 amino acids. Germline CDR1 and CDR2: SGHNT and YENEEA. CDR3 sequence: CASSPTGPNSPLHF. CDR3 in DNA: TGTGCCAGCAGCCCGACAGGGCCAAATTCACCCCTCCACTTT.

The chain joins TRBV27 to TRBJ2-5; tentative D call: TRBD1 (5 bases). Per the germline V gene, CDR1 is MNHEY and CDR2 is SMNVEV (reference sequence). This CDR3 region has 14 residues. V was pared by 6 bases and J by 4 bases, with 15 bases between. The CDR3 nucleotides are TGTGCCAGCAGGCGCTCCGGCCAGGGAGAGACCCAGTACTTC. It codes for CASRRSGQGETQYF.

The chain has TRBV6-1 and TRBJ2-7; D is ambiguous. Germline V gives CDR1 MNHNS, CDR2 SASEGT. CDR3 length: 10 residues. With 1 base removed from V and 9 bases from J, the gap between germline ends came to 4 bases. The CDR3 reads CASSEVGQYF. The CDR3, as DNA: TGTGCCAGCAGTGAAGTTGGGCAGTACTTC.

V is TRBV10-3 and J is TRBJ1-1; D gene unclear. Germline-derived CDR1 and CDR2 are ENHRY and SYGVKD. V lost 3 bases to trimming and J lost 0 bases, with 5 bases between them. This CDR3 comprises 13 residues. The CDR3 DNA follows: TGTGCCATCAGTGATCCCTTGAACACTGAAGCTTTCTTT. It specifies CAISDPLNTEAFF.

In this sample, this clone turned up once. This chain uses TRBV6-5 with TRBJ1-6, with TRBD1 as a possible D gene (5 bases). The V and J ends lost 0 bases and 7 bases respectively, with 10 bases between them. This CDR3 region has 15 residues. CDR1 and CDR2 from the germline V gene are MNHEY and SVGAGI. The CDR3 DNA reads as TGTGCCAGCAGTTACTCGGGGGAGAGGAATTCACCCCTCCACTTT. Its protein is CASSYSGERNSPLHF.

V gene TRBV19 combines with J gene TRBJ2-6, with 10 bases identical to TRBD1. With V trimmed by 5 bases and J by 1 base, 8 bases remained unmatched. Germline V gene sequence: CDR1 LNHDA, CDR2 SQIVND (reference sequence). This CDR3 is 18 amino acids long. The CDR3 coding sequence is TGTGCCAGTAGTCAGGCAGGGACAGGGGTATCTGGGGCCAACGTCCTGACTTTC. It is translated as CASSQAGTGVSGANVLTF.